Listed below are T cell receptor beta chains from one sample, sequenced in a study of PD-1 blockade in mismatch repair-deficient tumors. Repertoires were generated with immunoSEQ multiplex PCR, while TCRdb's copy carries only in-frame clones and drops some. Of some 120,000 clones in the sample, more than 70% were seen once. The specimen was peripheral blood, collected approximately 72 weeks after starting pembrolizumab. The receptors stem from an adult with mismatch repair-deficient cancer. The CDR3 runs from the conserved cysteine through the conserved F or W. D genes are given only for firm matches. Clone size appears in some rows only: once, few, many, or a class for an expanded clone.

clone_size j_call d_call v_call cdr3_aa cdr3_nt
NA TRBJ1-1 NA TRBV27 CASSLYKGSEAFF TGTGCCAGCAGTTTGTATAAGGGATCGGAAGCTTTCTTT
few TRBJ2-7 NA TRBV10-3 CAISAGFEQYF TGTGCCATCAGTGCGGGATTCGAGCAGTACTTC
NA TRBJ2-7 NA TRBV7-2 CASSSSLVEQYF TGTGCCAGCAGCTCCTCGCTGGTCGAGCAGTACTTC
NA TRBJ2-2 NA TRBV6-5 CASSDVGLGELFF TGTGCCAGCAGCGACGTGGGGCTCGGGGAGCTGTTTTTT
NA TRBJ2-6 TRBD1 TRBV27 CASSGTGAGANVLTF TGTGCCAGCAGCGGGACAGGGGCTGGGGCCAACGTCCTGACTTTC
NA TRBJ2-7 TRBD2 TRBV27 CASSLGAGATYEQYF TGTGCCAGCAGTCTCGGAGCGGGAGCAACCTACGAGCAGTACTTC
NA TRBJ2-2 NA TRBV28 CASSHPHQDGPNTGELFF TGTGCCAGCAGTCACCCCCACCAGGACGGTCCGAACACCGGGGAGCTGTTTTTT
NA TRBJ2-7 NA TRBV4-1 CASSQIDKTYEQYF TGCGCCAGCAGCCAGATCGACAAGACCTACGAGCAGTACTTC
NA TRBJ2-5 NA TRBV4-1 CASSQADGGRQETQYF TGCGCCAGCAGCCAAGCGGATGGGGGACGCCAAGAGACCCAGTACTTC
NA TRBJ2-7 NA TRBV21-1 CASSEDGSVYEQYF TGTGCCAGCAGTGAAGACGGATCCGTTTACGAGCAGTACTTC
NA TRBJ2-1 TRBD2 TRBV6-1 CASSEGLAGTARGNEQFF TGTGCCAGCAGTGAGGGACTAGCGGGAACCGCCCGGGGAAATGAGCAGTTCTTC
NA TRBJ2-1 TRBD2 TRBV4-3 CASSQTSGAYNEQFF TGCGCCAGCAGCCAGACTAGCGGGGCCTACAATGAGCAGTTCTTC
NA TRBJ2-5 TRBD2 TRBV5-4 CASSLRGTSGILDATQYF TGTGCCAGCAGCTTGCGGGGGACTAGCGGGATCCTTGACGCGACCCAGTACTTC
NA TRBJ1-2 TRBD1 TRBV5-4 CASSDKQGGAGYTF TGTGCCAGCAGCGATAAACAGGGGGGAGCTGGCTACACCTTC
NA TRBJ1-1 NA TRBV10-2 CASSVAENTEAFF TGCGCCAGCAGTGTGGCCGAGAACACTGAAGCTTTCTTT
NA TRBJ2-3 NA TRBV28 CASSSSGSGTDTQYF TGTGCCAGCAGTTCCAGTGGCAGCGGCACAGATACGCAGTATTTT
few TRBJ1-2 NA TRBV30 CAWSGQGRHYGYTF TGTGCCTGGAGTGGGCAGGGCCGGCACTATGGCTACACCTTC
NA TRBJ2-3 TRBD2 TRBV15 CATSRDWSGTIDTQYF TGTGCCACCAGCAGAGATTGGAGCGGGACTATTGATACGCAGTATTTT
NA TRBJ2-2 TRBD2 TRBV29-1 CSVLAGQAELFF TGCAGCGTTTTAGCGGGGCAGGCGGAGCTGTTTTTT
NA TRBJ1-1 NA TRBV6-1 CASSGGGFTEAFF TGTGCCAGCAGTGGGGGGGGGTTCACTGAAGCTTTCTTT
NA TRBJ1-1 NA TRBV29-1 CSVEARDRNTEAFF TGCAGCGTTGAAGCAAGAGACAGGAACACTGAAGCTTTCTTT
NA TRBJ2-2 TRBD1 TRBV19 CASSIRGTGELFF TGTGCCAGTAGTATCAGGGGGACCGGGGAGCTGTTTTTT
NA TRBJ2-7 TRBD1 TRBV19 CASSIDFRTGRSYEQYF TGTGCCAGTAGTATAGACTTCAGGACAGGGAGATCCTACGAGCAGTACTTC
many TRBJ2-5 TRBD2 TRBV4-1 CASSQGTSGRGAKLETQYF TGCGCCAGCAGCCAAGGGACTAGCGGGAGAGGGGCCAAATTAGAGACCCAGTACTTC
NA TRBJ1-1 NA TRBV6-6 CASSYSFHREAFF TGTGCCAGCAGTTACTCGTTCCACCGTGAAGCTTTCTTT
NA TRBJ1-5 NA TRBV6-6 CASSYREPWGNQPQHF TGTGCCAGCAGCTACAGGGAACCCTGGGGCAATCAGCCCCAGCATTTT
NA TRBJ2-3 NA TRBV6-1 CASSHERVMDTQYF TGTGCCAGCAGTCATGAGAGGGTTATGGATACGCAGTATTTT
NA TRBJ2-7 TRBD2 TRBV29-1 CSVEDVGAGGPYEQYF TGCAGCGTTGAAGATGTAGGAGCGGGAGGCCCCTACGAGCAGTACTTC
few TRBJ2-7 NA TRBV19 CASRTRQQYF TGTGCCAGTCGAACAAGACAGCAGTACTTC
NA TRBJ1-2 NA TRBV4-1 CASSQVYEGTYGYTF TGCGCCAGCAGCCAAGTTTATGAGGGGACCTATGGCTACACCTTC
NA TRBJ2-5 TRBD2 TRBV25-1 CATSNGLAGEETQYF TGTGCCACCTCTAACGGACTAGCGGGAGAGGAGACCCAGTACTTC
NA TRBJ2-7 TRBD1 TRBV27 CASSSPGQGSYEQYF TGTGCCAGCAGTTCACCGGGACAGGGGTCCTACGAGCAGTACTTC
once TRBJ2-7 TRBD1 TRBV29-1 CSVQDRVYEQYF TGCAGCGTTCAGGACAGGGTATACGAGCAGTACTTC
NA TRBJ1-5 TRBD1 TRBV6-5 CASSSLQGGHQPQHF TGTGCCAGCAGTTCCTTACAAGGGGGCCATCAGCCCCAGCATTTT
NA TRBJ2-1 NA TRBV29-1 CSVGPGGPGNEQFF TGCAGCGTTGGGCCCGGGGGCCCGGGGAATGAGCAGTTCTTC
NA TRBJ2-1 TRBD2 TRBV5-1 CASSFTSGGNEQFF TGCGCCAGCAGCTTCACCAGCGGGGGGAATGAGCAGTTCTTC
NA TRBJ1-5 NA TRBV27 CASSLVAADYQPQHF TGTGCCAGCAGTTTAGTCGCTGCAGACTATCAGCCCCAGCATTTT
NA TRBJ2-1 NA TRBV7-9 CASSPRGNYNEQFF TGTGCCAGCAGCCCAAGGGGGAACTACAATGAGCAGTTCTTC
NA TRBJ2-1 NA TRBV6-6 CASSSGREQFF TGTGCCAGCAGTTCGGGACGGGAGCAGTTCTTC
NA TRBJ2-3 TRBD2 TRBV28 CASRSFLSGTQDTQYF TGTGCCAGCAGATCCTTTCTTAGCGGGACCCAAGATACGCAGTATTTT
few TRBJ1-5 NA TRBV15 CATSPQYDQPQHF TGTGCCACCAGTCCGCAGTACGATCAGCCCCAGCATTTT
NA TRBJ2-7 NA TRBV27 CASSRTGSYEQYF TGTGCCAGCAGTCGGACGGGCTCCTACGAGCAGTACTTC
few TRBJ2-7 NA TRBV14 CASSQVNYEQYF TGTGCCAGCAGCCAAGTAAACTACGAGCAGTACTTC